This T cell receptor beta chain was found in a study of blood T cell repertoires in COVID-19. V lost 3 bases and J 8 bases, leaving 10 bases between the germline ends. The CDR3 is made up of 12 amino acids. In the study's own analysis: Amplification of reference gene primers was used by the study to estimate nucleated cell counts. Data came from immunoSEQ multiplex PCR; TCRdb stores just in-frame clones and leaves some out. That table furnishes V, J and clone size, whereas the DNA furnished D and trimming. The data contain around 250,000 clones, approximately 85% of them singletons. Sequenced input: peripheral blood. This sequence originates from a man older than 75 with acute or convalescent COVID-19. The chain is built from TRBV12-3 or TRBV12-4 and TRBJ1-2; D is ambiguous. For the CDR3, the DNA is TGTGCCAGCAGTTTCGGACCGGGAGGCTACACCTTC. This gives the protein CASSFGPGGYTF.